This T cell receptor (beta chain) is from a study of blood T cell repertoires in COVID-19. Across the whole study: Samples of COVID-19 (acute and convalescent) were obtained from the United States, Italy and Spain. T cells, B-cell-depleted T cells, or PBMCs supplied cDNA or gDNA.

The V gene's germline CDR1 is LGHDT and CDR2 YNNKEL (reference sequence). The CDR3 runs 14 residues. The V end lost 4 bases, the J end lost 3 bases, and 10 bases lay between the germline ends. TCRdb's table, derived via immunoSEQ multiplex PCR, lists solely in-frame clones and lacks some. The sample consists of about 70,000 clones, about four fifths of them appearing once. The TCR comes from a woman in her seventies with acute or convalescent COVID-19. The chain links TRBV3-1 (or the pseudogene TRBV3-2) to TRBJ1-5, with a possible D match to TRBD1 (5 bases). The sequenced sample was peripheral blood. This CDR3 is CASSLGGNNQPQHF. CDR3 sequence (DNA): TGTGCCAGCAGCCTGGGGGGGAACAATCAGCCCCAGCATTTT.